One and the same sample provided the 10 T cell receptor beta chains below, sequenced in a study of blood T cell repertoires in COVID-19. This table comes from immunoSEQ multiplex PCR, and its TCRdb copy is limited to in-frame clones, with some not included. The repertoire holds around 97,000 clones, with around nine tenths as singletons. Sequencing used peripheral blood. Receptors were obtained from a woman aged 80 or older in a cohort sampled during active COVID-19.

The CDR3, as DNA: TGTGCCAGCAGCTTAAATGTGGCAGACCGAGGGCATTTT. It encodes CASSLNVADRGHF. The chain joins TRBV7-3 to TRBJ1-5; D gene ambiguous. The CDR3 has 13 residues. Per germline, CDR1 SGHTA and CDR2 FQGTGA. Between the trimmed V and J ends, which lost 1 base and 15 bases, there was a span of 16 bases.

The V and J genes are TRBV24-1 and TRBJ1-5, with D perhaps matching TRBD1 (5 bases). V lost 5 bases and J 2 bases, leaving 15 bases between the germline ends. The CDR3 is 16 residues long. Germline CDR1 is KGHDR and CDR2 is SFDVKD. Here the CDR3 reads CATSGWGADGNQPQHF. In nucleotides, the CDR3 is TGTGCCACCAGTGGGTGGGGCGCAGATGGCAATCAGCCCCAGCATTTT.

This clone was seen once. The V call is TRBV27, the J call TRBJ2-3; 7 bases match TRBD2. CDR3 size: 15 residues. In germline, CDR1 is MNHEY, CDR2 SMNVEV (reference sequence). The J segment lost 4 bases and the V segment lost 4 bases, leaving 8 bases of the junction unmatched. The CDR3 nucleotides read TGTGCCAGCAGTTCGCTAGCGGCGGGCCCAGATACGCAGTATTTT. It encodes CASSSLAAGPDTQYF.

The chain has TRBV28 and TRBJ2-3, with D perhaps matching TRBD2 (5 bases). Trimming removed 6 bases at V and 4 bases at J, with 17 bases between. This CDR3 is 15 amino acids long. From germline, CDR1 is MDHEN and CDR2 SYDVKM. The CDR3 DNA follows: TGTGCCAGCAGAACCAGCGGTGCCACACCAGATACGCAGTATTTT. This translates into CASRTSGATPDTQYF. The variable domain in full, with the rest retrieved from reference TRBV28 and TRBJ2-3, is DVKVTQSSRYLVKRTGEKVFLECVQDMDHENMFWYRQDPGLGLRLIYFSYDVKMKEKGDIPEGYSVSREKKERFSLILESASTNQTSMYLCASRTSGATPDTQYFGPGTRLTVL.

The chain employs TRBV5-1 and TRBJ1-4, with TRBD1 matching over 7 bases. V lost 4 bases and J lost 2; bases outside the gene matches: 2. The CDR3 totals 14 residues. Germline V gene sequence: CDR1 SGHRS, CDR2 YFSETQ. CDR3 residues: CASSLGQTNEKLFF. The CDR3 DNA is TGCGCCAGCAGCCTGGGACAGACTAATGAAAAACTGTTTTTT.

The chain carries TRBV10-2 and TRBJ1-2; D is possibly TRBD1 (5 bases). The CDR3 runs to 13 residues. Germline values: CDR1 WSHSY, CDR2 SAAADI. The V gene lost 3 bases and the J gene lost 5 bases, with 10 bases spanning the gap. The CDR3 reads CASSDTGGYGYTF. The CDR3, as DNA: TGCGCCAGCAGTGATACCGGGGGTTATGGCTACACCTTC.

The chain combines TRBV19 with TRBJ2-3, with 8 bases lining up with TRBD2. J gave up 1 base and V 7 bases, and 4 bases lay outside the gene matches. This CDR3 spans 14 amino acids. CDR1 and CDR2 from the germline V gene are LNHDA and SQIVND (reference sequence). The CDR3 DNA is TGTGCCAGTATCGCGCGGGAGGGCACAGATACGCAGTATTTT. Protein sequence: CASIAREGTDTQYF. The whole variable domain, filled in from reference TRBV19 and TRBJ2-3, reads DGGITQSPKYLFRKEGQNVTLSCEQNLNHDAMYWYRQDPGQGLRLIYYSQIVNDFQKGDIAEGYSVSREKKESFPLTVTSAQKNPTAFYLCASIAREGTDTQYFGPGTRLTVL.

The chain couples TRBV5-3 to TRBJ2-7; a weak D match, TRBD2 (6 bases). TRBV5-3 is placed among ORFs of uncertain function. V was clipped by 2 bases and J by 2 bases, with 14 bases between them. The CDR3 is 15 residues long. The CDR3 protein is CARSLTSPPTYEQYF. The CDR3 region has the DNA TGTGCCAGAAGCTTAACTAGCCCCCCCACCTACGAGCAGTACTTC.

The rearrangement uses TRBV24-1 and TRBJ2-1; 7 bases are a match to TRBD2. This CDR3 spans 15 amino acids. Germline V gene data show CDR1 as KGHDR and CDR2 as SFDVKD. Trimming cost V 2 bases and J 5 bases; bases outside gene matches: 5. For the CDR3, the DNA is TGTGCCACCAGTGATTCCGGACTAGGGCACAATGAGCAGTTCTTC. It encodes CATSDSGLGHNEQFF.

This clone has more than one count but fewer than ten. One junction end does not reproduce the germline sequence, and a read error may be involved. V gene TRBV7-7 combines with J gene TRBJ2-2, with TRBD1 matching over 10 bases. The CDR3 is made up of 16 amino acids. In germline, CDR1 is SSHAT, CDR2 FNYEAQ (reference sequence). The CDR3 here is CASSSGQGQIAGELFF. CDR3 bases: TGTGCTAGCAGCTCGGGACAGGGGCAGATTGCCGGGGAGCTGTTTTTT.